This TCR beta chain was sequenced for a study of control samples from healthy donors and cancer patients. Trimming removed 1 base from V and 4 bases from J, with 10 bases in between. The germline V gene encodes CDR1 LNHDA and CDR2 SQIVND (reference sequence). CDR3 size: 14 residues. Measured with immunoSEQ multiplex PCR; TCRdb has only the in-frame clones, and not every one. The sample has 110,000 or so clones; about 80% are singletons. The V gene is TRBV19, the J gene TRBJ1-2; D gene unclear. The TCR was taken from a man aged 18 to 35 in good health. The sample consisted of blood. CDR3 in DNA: TGTGCCAGTAGTATAGCCGGAGGGCCCTATGGCTACACCTTC. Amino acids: CASSIAGGPYGYTF.